This TCR beta chain stems from a study of type 1 regulatory T cells. Looking at the study overall: T-allo10 is an in vitro-generated, Tr1-enriched CD4 T cell product specific for alloantigen.

V was pared by 4 bases and J by 7 bases, with 10 bases of the junction left unmatched. The CDR3 covers 14 residues. In germline, CDR1 is SGHRS, CDR2 YFSETQ. TCRdb reprocessed the reads via MiXCR and lists one record per CDR3 protein. The profile covers around 88,000 distinct CDR3 sequences, with roughly a third appearing a single time and approximately 2.2% taken by the ten largest. This receptor was taken from a human donor in good health. Sequenced material: CD4+ T cells, either the whole sample or a sorted fraction (not recorded which). The chain is built from TRBV5-1 and TRBJ2-7; 8 nucleotides line up with TRBD2. The CDR3, as DNA: TGCGCCAGCAGCGGCACTAGCGGAGGGGTAGAGCAGTACTTC. The encoded protein is CASSGTSGGVEQYF.